A selection of T cell receptor beta chains follows, all from one sample in a study of blood T cell repertoires in COVID-19. Measured with immunoSEQ multiplex PCR; TCRdb has only the in-frame clones, and not every one. The sample records about 59,000 clones, more than 75% being singletons. Sequencing input: peripheral blood. The receptors derive from a man in his 60s with acute or convalescent COVID-19. CDR3s include the opening cysteine and the closing phenylalanine or tryptophan. The D gene is left open where the match is weak. The size field is filled for only some rows; it gives once, few, many or a size class.

j_call	v_call	clone_size	cdr3_length	d_call	cdr3_aa	cdr3_nt
TRBJ1-1	TRBV10-3	-	14	TRBD1	CAISVQGENTEAFF	TGTGCCATCAGCGTCCAGGGGGAGAACACTGAAGCTTTCTTT
TRBJ1-2	TRBV5-6	-	15	-	CASSFQLRGGYGYTF	TGTGCCAGCAGCTTTCAGCTCAGGGGTGGCTATGGCTACACCTTC
TRBJ1-6	TRBV2	-	14	TRBD1	CASSTTGINSPLHF	TGTGCCAGCAGTACGACAGGGATCAATTCACCCCTCCACTTT
TRBJ1-4	TRBV16	-	14	-	CATKRTATNEKLFF	TGTGCCACTAAGCGGACGGCAACTAATGAAAAACTGTTTTTT
TRBJ2-3	TRBV7-9	once	15	-	CASSLEGRGVDTQYF	TGTGCCAGCAGCTTAGAAGGCAGGGGGGTGGATACGCAGTATTTT
TRBJ2-6	TRBV27	-	19	TRBD1	CASSPTRRGLKPGANVLTF	TGTGCCAGCAGTCCGACCCGCAGGGGGCTAAAGCCTGGGGCCAACGTCCTGACTTTC
TRBJ2-5	TRBV5-8	-	16	-	CASSPGSGRKQETQYF	TGTGCCAGCAGCCCCGGCAGCGGACGAAAACAAGAGACCCAGTACTTC
TRBJ2-5	TRBV30	-	13	-	CAWKRGLTETQYF	TGTGCCTGGAAAAGGGGCTTGACGGAGACCCAGTACTTC
TRBJ2-3	TRBV30	-	15	TRBD2	CAWTAASGLTDTQYF	TGTGCCTGGACAGCGGCTAGCGGTCTCACAGATACGCAGTATTTT
TRBJ1-1	TRBV6-5	once	13	TRBD1	CASSYSGTGGAFF	TGTGCCAGCAGTTACTCCGGGACAGGGGGCGCTTTCTTT
TRBJ2-2	TRBV30	few	14	-	CAWSVGGYTGELFF	TGTGCCTGGAGTGTAGGCGGCTACACCGGGGAGCTGTTTTTT
TRBJ1-3	TRBV7-9	-	18	TRBD1	CASSLGTGQHSSGNTIYF	TGTGCCAGCAGCCTCGGGACAGGACAACATAGCTCTGGAAACACCATATATTTT
TRBJ2-5	TRBV7-8	-	16	-	CASTPRRGGPGETQYF	TGTGCCAGCACCCCTCGGAGGGGGGGACCGGGGGAGACCCAGTACTTC
TRBJ2-1	TRBV7-8	once	18	TRBD2	CASSLVRTSTFSYNEQFF	TGTGCCAGCAGCTTAGTACGGACTAGCACATTCTCCTACAATGAGCAGTTCTTC
TRBJ2-5	TRBV5-1	-	16	TRBD1	CASSGLGGQGQETQYF	TGCGCCAGCAGCGGCTTGGGGGGACAGGGGCAGGAGACCCAGTACTTC
TRBJ2-5	TRBV19	-	16	TRBD1	CASSMGTGRYQETQYF	TGTGCCAGTAGTATGGGGACAGGGCGGTACCAAGAGACCCAGTACTTC
TRBJ2-2	TRBV6-6	once	13	TRBD1	CASKGDRTGELFF	TGTGCCAGCAAAGGGGACAGAACCGGGGAGCTGTTTTTT
TRBJ1-6	TRBV5-4	-	14	-	CASSFQSYNSPLHF	TGTGCCAGCAGCTTTCAATCCTATAATTCACCCCTCCACTTT
TRBJ2-1	TRBV5-8	-	16	TRBD1	CASSLGTGGPYNEQFF	TGTGCCAGCAGCTTAGGGACAGGGGGTCCCTACAATGAGCAGTTCTTC
TRBJ2-5	TRBV5-6	-	15	-	CASSSPVGPQETQYF	TGTGCCAGCAGCTCTCCTGTGGGGCCTCAAGAGACCCAGTACTTC
TRBJ1-2	TRBV10-3	once	15	-	CAISESAWLENGYTF	TGTGCCATCAGTGAGTCGGCTTGGCTGGAGAACGGCTACACCTTC
TRBJ1-6	TRBV6-5	-	13	-	CASSTRTDSPLHF	TGTGCCAGCAGTACCAGAACAGATTCACCCCTCCACTTT
TRBJ2-2	TRBV3-1/TRBV3-2	-	14	-	CASGHSGNTGELFF	TGTGCCAGCGGGCATAGCGGGAACACCGGGGAGCTGTTTTTT
TRBJ2-7	TRBV7-3	-	13	-	CASSTRTSGEQYF	TGTGCCAGCAGCACCCGGACTTCGGGTGAGCAGTACTTC
TRBJ2-5	TRBV24-1	-	13	-	CATSDGADETQYF	TGTGCTACCAGTGATGGGGCCGACGAGACCCAGTACTTC
TRBJ1-1	TRBV19	-	13	-	CASHVTGWTEAFF	TGTGCCAGTCACGTGACAGGTTGGACTGAAGCTTTCTTT
TRBJ2-2	TRBV6-1	-	14	-	CASSEGRDTGELFF	TGTGCCAGCAGTGAAGGACGGGACACCGGGGAGCTGTTTTTT
TRBJ2-1	TRBV11-2	-	12	-	CASMDSRNEQFF	TGTGCCAGCATGGACTCTCGGAATGAGCAGTTCTTC
TRBJ1-6	TRBV19	-	14	TRBD1	CASSKRGLNSPLHF	TGTGCCAGTAGTAAGAGGGGGCTTAATTCACCCCTCCACTTT
TRBJ1-2	TRBV5-4	-	15	-	CASTPTSGINYGYTF	TGTGCCAGCACCCCAACATCGGGGATCAACTATGGCTACACCTTC
TRBJ2-2	TRBV28	few	15	-	CASSPGGGPPGELFF	TGTGCCAGCAGTCCAGGCGGGGGCCCGCCCGGGGAGCTGTTTTTT
TRBJ2-2	TRBV11-3	-	15	-	CASSRGAGGTGELFF	TGTGCCAGCAGCCGCGGGGCAGGGGGGACCGGGGAGCTGTTTTTT
TRBJ2-3	TRBV7-3	once	16	TRBD2	CASSLRAGGPPDTQYF	TGTGCCAGCAGCTTAAGAGCGGGGGGGCCCCCAGATACGCAGTATTTT
TRBJ1-2	TRBV4-1	-	15	TRBD1	CASSQVGQGQYGYTF	TGCGCCAGCAGCCAAGTGGGACAGGGGCAGTATGGCTACACCTTC
TRBJ2-1	TRBV5-1	-	15	-	CASSLLGGTYNEQFF	TGCGCCAGCAGCTTGCTAGGGGGAACCTACAATGAGCAGTTCTTC
TRBJ1-2	TRBV6-1	-	11	-	CASSEFVGYTF	TGTGCCAGCAGTGAGTTCGTGGGCTACACCTTC
TRBJ2-4	TRBV3-1/TRBV3-2	-	13	TRBD2	CASRGLAVDIQYF	TGTGCCAGCAGGGGACTAGCCGTTGACATTCAGTACTTC
TRBJ2-7	TRBV7-9	once	13	-	CASCADTSYEQYF	TGTGCCAGCTGTGCAGACACCTCCTACGAGCAGTACTTC
TRBJ2-3	TRBV30	-	16	TRBD2	CAWSVGLTSGTDTQYF	TGTGCCTGGAGTGTAGGGTTGACTAGCGGTACAGATACGCAGTATTTT
TRBJ2-2	TRBV9	few	14	TRBD1	CASSSRTGQGELFF	TGTGCCAGCAGCTCTCGGACAGGGCAAGGGGAGCTGTTTTTT
TRBJ2-4	TRBV20-1	-	14	-	CSASPRGAKNIQYF	TGCAGTGCTAGTCCTCGGGGGGCCAAAAACATTCAGTACTTC
TRBJ2-7	TRBV6-5	-	14	-	CASSPRVYSYEQYF	TGTGCCAGCAGCCCCAGGGTTTACTCCTACGAGCAGTACTTC
TRBJ1-1	TRBV18	-	16	TRBD1	CASSPEFGTGVTEAFF	TGTGCCAGCTCACCAGAGTTCGGGACAGGGGTAACTGAAGCTTTCTTT
TRBJ2-3	TRBV7-3	-	14	-	CASSLGTSVDTQYF	TGTGCCAGCAGCTTAGGGACTTCTGTGGATACGCAGTATTTT
TRBJ2-1	TRBV2	-	14	-	CASSDGTGHNEQFF	TGTGCCAGCAGTGACGGGACTGGTCACAATGAGCAGTTCTTC
TRBJ2-3	TRBV19	-	14	-	CASKPTGSADTQYF	TGTGCCAGCAAACCCACAGGAAGCGCAGATACGCAGTATTTT
TRBJ1-4	TRBV3-1/TRBV3-2	-	18	TRBD1	CASSQRGGQARENEKLFF	TGTGCCAGCAGCCAACGAGGGGGACAGGCTAGGGAGAATGAAAAACTGTTTTTT
TRBJ2-3	TRBV5-1	-	16	TRBD2	CASSLLSGGYTDTQYF	TGCGCCAGCAGCTTGCTGAGCGGGGGGTACACAGATACGCAGTATTTT
TRBJ1-2	TRBV5-4	-	13	-	CASSLASGNGYTF	TGTGCCAGCAGCTTGGCGTCAGGGAATGGCTACACCTTC
TRBJ2-2	TRBV9	-	16	TRBD2	CASTRASGANTGELFF	TGTGCCAGCACGCGGGCTAGCGGAGCGAACACCGGGGAGCTGTTTTTT